The clone carrying this T cell receptor (beta chain) was seen ten or more times. No antigen is known for it. A modified ARM-PCR protocol with three rounds of nested PCR amplified TCRbeta. TCRdb re-called the multiplex PCR reads with MiXCR, one entry per CDR3 protein. The sample records just over 200,000 distinct CDR3 sequences, roughly 70% being singletons. The sample originates from a study of tumor and adjacent non-tumor tissue in lung cancer. Study details: Stage I to III disease affected about nine men and roughly five women aged about 30 to 76.

Germline values: CDR1 SQVTM, CDR2 ANQGSEA. The junction had 7 bases not matched to a gene; V was cut back by 8 bases and J by 1 base. This CDR3 has 13 amino acids. Findings and caveats of the study: In normal lung, the top 100 clones were significantly more dominant than in tumor. Compared with tumor, normal lung showed significantly lower TCR diversity.

This sample's RNA came from whole unsorted tissue. Between August and November 2014, newly diagnosed, chemotherapy-naive lung cancer patients underwent thoracic surgery in China. Sequencing input: lung tumor tissue. The chain links TRBV29-1 to TRBJ1-1, with TRBD1 identical over 7 bases. The receptor comes from a man in his 60s with non-small cell lung cancer. As DNA, the CDR3 is TGCAGCTACAGGGGACAGTGGAACACTGAAGCTTTCTTT. Its protein product is CSYRGQWNTEAFF.